This T cell receptor (beta chain) was captured in a study of blood T cell repertoires in COVID-19. In the study overall: Whether acute or convalescent, the COVID-19 samples came from the United States, Italy and Spain.

As concerns this clone: Additional DNA sequences in this sample encode the identical CDR3.

The method was immunoSEQ multiplex PCR; TCRdb's version includes in-frame clones alone and lacks a portion of them. The profile shows a few hundred thousand clones, around 90% of them singletons. The sample taken for sequencing was peripheral blood. The TCR comes from a man between 60 and 70 years old with acute or convalescent COVID-19.

In DNA form, the CDR3 reads TGTGCCAGCAGCCCCAGAGGTTCCTATGGCTACACCTTC. Translation: CASSPRGSYGYTF. V and J are TRBV5-6 and TRBJ1-2; D uncertain. CDR3 length: 13 residues. Trimming stripped 4 bases from V and 4 bases from J, with 11 bases between. Germline V gene sequence: CDR1 SGHDT, CDR2 YYEEEE. Filled out from reference TRBV5-6 and TRBJ1-2, the complete variable domain reads DAGVTQSPTHLIKTRGQQVTLRCSPKSGHDTVSWYQQALGQGPQFIFQYYEEEERQRGNFPDRFSGHQFPNYSSELNVNALLLGDSALYLCASSPRGSYGYTFGSGTRLTVV.